Presented here are 12 T cell receptor beta chains from one specimen sequenced in a study of blood T cell repertoires in COVID-19. The repertoire was sequenced with immunoSEQ multiplex PCR; TCRdb's copy has only in-frame clones and lacks some. The table has fewer than 200,000 clones, 84% seen once; the top ten hold roughly 7.1%. The sample comprised peripheral blood. The receptors derive from a man aged 40-49 years who had recovered from COVID-19.

This clone was seen just once. The chain links TRBV7-3 to TRBJ1-1; D is undetermined. This CDR3 is 13 amino acids long. V was clipped by 5 bases and J by 3 bases, with 10 bases between them. Germline lookup yields CDR1 SGHTA and CDR2 FQGTGA. CDR3 in DNA: TGTGCCAGCAGCCTCGGGTTTGACACTGAAGCTTTCTTT. Translating it yields CASSLGFDTEAFF.

V is TRBV4-1 and J is TRBJ2-2; 11 bases line up with TRBD2. The CDR3 sequence is 18 residues long. With V trimmed by 3 bases and J by 3 bases, 9 bases remained unmatched. Germline CDR1 reads MGHRA; CDR2 reads YSYEKL. Written as DNA, the CDR3 is TGCGCCAGCAGCCACCGACGTAGCGGGGGGGCCGACACCGGGGAGCTGTTTTTT. Protein product: CASSHRRSGGADTGELFF.

J is TRBJ1-5 and V is TRBV28; D gene unclear. The CDR3 has 17 amino acids. The V end lost 2 bases, the J end lost 1 base, and 15 bases lay between the germline ends. Germline V CDR1 and CDR2: MDHEN, SYDVKM. The CDR3: CASSLRGGMWSNQPQHF. In nucleotides, the CDR3 is TGTGCCAGCAGTTTACGCGGAGGGATGTGGAGCAATCAGCCCCAGCATTTT.

The rearrangement joins TRBV27 to TRBJ1-5; D is unclear. The germline V and J ends were trimmed by 2 bases and 6 bases, with 11 bases remaining between them. CDR1 is MNHEY, CDR2 SMNVEV, per germline (reference sequence). The CDR3 is 14 residues long. The CDR3 is CASSLGRFLQPQHF. The CDR3 region has the DNA TGTGCCAGCAGTTTAGGCAGATTCCTTCAGCCCCAGCATTTT.

V and J are TRBV7-2 and TRBJ1-1; the D gene is possibly TRBD1 (6 bases). The CDR3 contains 14 residues. Trimming left V 4 bases short and J 4 bases short, with 13 bases between. Germline assignment: CDR1 SGHTA and CDR2 FQGNSA. The CDR3: CASSSRGGVTEAFF. Written as DNA, the CDR3 is TGTGCCAGCAGCTCTAGAGGGGGTGTCACTGAAGCTTTCTTT.

V is TRBV6-4 and J is TRBJ1-5; 7 nucleotides match TRBD1. This CDR3 comprises 15 residues. V shed 4 bases and J 2 bases; nucleotides not matched to a gene: 5. Germline CDR1 MRHNA, CDR2 SNTAGT. Here the CDR3 reads CASSGWQGGNQPQHF. The CDR3 DNA reads TGTGCCAGCAGTGGGTGGCAGGGGGGCAATCAGCCCCAGCATTTT.

CDR3 sequence: CAISAGDNYEQYF. DNA of the CDR3: TGTGCCATCAGTGCCGGGGATAACTACGAGCAGTACTTC. The chain joins TRBV10-3 to TRBJ2-7; the D gene is possibly TRBD2 (5 bases). From germline, CDR1 is ENHRY and CDR2 SYGVKD. Trimming shortened V by 4 bases and J by 3 bases, and 10 bases separated the two germline ends. This CDR3 spans 13 amino acids.

This chain connects TRBV7-9 to TRBJ2-7; D is perhaps TRBD2 (5 bases). Germline V gene data show CDR1 as SEHNR and CDR2 as FQNEAQ (reference sequence). The CDR3 is 15 residues long. V lost 5 bases to trimming and J lost 0 bases, with 14 bases between them. The CDR3 sequence: CASSPHSESSYEQYF. CDR3 in DNA: TGTGCCAGCAGCCCTCATAGCGAGAGCTCCTACGAGCAGTACTTC.

This chain joins TRBV6-1 and TRBJ2-5; 12 nucleotides match TRBD2. This CDR3 is 15 amino acids long. J gave up 2 bases and V 2 bases, and 0 bases lay outside the gene matches. Per germline, CDR1 MNHNS and CDR2 SASEGT. CDR3 sequence: CASSELAGGQETQYF. Here the CDR3 DNA reads TGTGCCAGCAGTGAACTAGCGGGGGGGCAAGAGACCCAGTACTTC.

The table lists this clone with a count of one. The genes are TRBV10-3 and TRBJ2-3; 14 bases are shared with TRBD2. V lost 5 bases to trimming and J lost 6 bases; unmatched junction nucleotides: 7. This CDR3 has 16 residues. Germline V gene data show CDR1 as ENHRY and CDR2 as SYGVKD. CDR3 coding DNA: TGTGCCATCAGTTCGGGACTAGCGGGAGTTCCCGATACGCAGTATTTT. Its translation is CAISSGLAGVPDTQYF.

This clone was observed a few times. The chain links TRBV6-5 to TRBJ2-7; a possible D gene is TRBD2 (5 bases). CDR3 length: 14 residues. The V end lost 2 bases, the J end lost 3 bases, and 11 bases lay between the germline ends. From germline, CDR1 is MNHEY and CDR2 SVGAGI. This CDR3 is CASSYRRDNYEQYF. Written as DNA, the CDR3 is TGTGCCAGCAGTTACCGCCGGGATAACTACGAGCAGTACTTC.

The rearrangement joins TRBV6-5 to TRBJ2-7; weak D call: TRBD2 (5 bases). V shed 0 bases and J shed 1 base, with 7 bases lying between them. Germline loops: CDR1 MNHEY, CDR2 SVGAGI. The CDR3 consists of 14 residues. CDR3 nucleotides: TGTGCCAGCAGTTACTCGAGGACTTCCTACGAGCAGTACTTC. It encodes CASSYSRTSYEQYF.